This T cell receptor beta chain appears in the sequencing data of a study of blood T cell repertoires in COVID-19. On the study more broadly: From the United States, Italy and Spain came samples of acute and convalescent COVID-19.

Original analysis: Nucleated cell counts were estimated from reference gene primer amplification. The repertoire was sequenced with immunoSEQ multiplex PCR; TCRdb's copy has only in-frame clones and lacks some. V and J calls plus clone size are reproduced from that table; the DNA served to infer D and trimming. The sample shows a few hundred thousand clones, approximately 87% of them seen only once. Germline loops: CDR1 LGHDT, CDR2 YNNKEL (reference sequence). Unmatched junction bases numbered 18, after V lost 3 bases and J lost 12 bases. The CDR3 has 16 amino acids. Participants were aged roughly 18 to 100 years from more than 20 US areas.

The sequence was collected from a woman between 50 and 59 years old who had recovered from COVID-19. The sample was PBMCs or T cells enriched from blood (not recorded which). The chain combines TRBV3-1 (or the pseudogene TRBV3-2) with TRBJ1-1; 8 positions match TRBD1. CDR3 nucleotide sequence: TGTGCCAGCAGCCACCGGATTGGGAGAAGGACAGGGTCGACTTTCTTT. Protein: CASSHRIGRRTGSTFF.